The T cell receptor (beta chain) under discussion was sequenced for a study of blood T cell repertoires in COVID-19. Study summary: Acute and convalescent COVID-19 samples came from the United States, Italy and Spain. T cells, B-cell-depleted T cells, or PBMCs provided the cDNA or gDNA that served as material.

Sequenced by immunoSEQ multiplex PCR; TCRdb stores in-frame clones only, minus some. The profile shows 130,000 or so clones, 86% of them singletons. Germline CDR1 is MNHEY and CDR2 is SVGEGT. Deletions cut 3 bases from V and 7 bases from J, with 7 bases between. CDR3 size: 12 residues. This TCR derives from a man aged 40-55 years with acute or convalescent COVID-19. The rearrangement links TRBV6-2 or TRBV6-3 to TRBJ2-1; unclear D gene. Material for sequencing was peripheral blood. CDR3 protein: CASSYTENEQFF. CDR3 in DNA: TGTGCCAGCAGTTATACAGAAAATGAGCAGTTCTTC.